This T cell receptor (beta chain) was identified in a study of CD8+ T cells in alopecia areata. Background on the study: Patients in the treated group were given tofacitinib by mouth, 5 to 10 mg twice a day. Scoring treated patients' severity relied on the percentage of scalp area affected.

This clone came up a few times. What it binds is not known. Study-wide results and limits: Many expanded lesional clones stayed in scalp and blood while on tofacitinib.

As the sequencing template, cDNA was produced by extracting RNA and reverse transcribing it. The method was immunoSEQ multiplex PCR; TCRdb's version includes in-frame clones alone and lacks a portion of them. The sample includes about 190,000 clones, approximately 56% of them seen just once. The treatment here: oral pan-JAK inhibitor, 5-10 mg twice daily. Collected material from alopecia areata patients comprised lesional scalp punch biopsies and peripheral blood. The sequence was collected from a human donor with alopecia areata. The sequences come from CD4+ T cells sorted from blood, collected at week 4, from a patient treated with tofacitinib.

CDR3 DNA: TGTGCCAGCACCCGTTTGGGGCGATCCGACACTGAAGCTTTCTTT. Its protein is CASTRLGRSDTEAFF. J is TRBJ1-1 and V is TRBV7-2; D might be TRBD1 (5 bases). In germline, CDR1 is SGHTA, CDR2 FQGNSA. The V end lost 7 bases, the J end lost 3 bases, and 18 bases lay between the germline ends. The CDR3 extends over 15 amino acids.